This T cell receptor beta chain was identified during a study of shared clonotypes between healthy human individuals. Whole-study findings and limits: Non-shared clonotypes were found to have lower generation probabilities than the clonotypes that were shared by all four of the sorted-subset donors. Among donors, sharing of clonotypes was expected to be affected by sequencing depth.

The CDR3 consists of 15 residues. V was clipped by 3 bases and J by 0 bases, with 11 bases between them. Germline lookup yields CDR1 SGHTA and CDR2 FQGNSA. Clones were sequenced by immunoSEQ multiplex PCR, and TCRdb holds only the in-frame ones, with some missing. Seen here are roughly 1,500,000 clones, approximately 98% observed once, and the top ten hold approximately 0.45%. As regards this clone: As yet, its antigen is unknown.

The clonotype originates from a man aged 25 to 45 in good health. The chain combines TRBV7-2 with TRBJ1-1, with D tentatively TRBD1 (5 bases). Sequencing input: naive CD4+ T cells sorted from blood. Documented subset: CD45RA+ positively selected. DNA of the CDR3: TGTGCCAGCAGCTTTCAGGGCTCCATGAACACTGAAGCTTTCTTT. Residues: CASSFQGSMNTEAFF.